A selection of T cell receptor beta chains follows, all from one sample in a study of molecular identifiers for immune sequencing clone quantification. TCRdb ran MiXCR on the PCR reads and lists one entry per CDR3 protein. The table shows around 480,000 distinct CDR3 sequences, with about 25% occurring only once. Sequencing was carried out using naive CD8+ T cells from blood, with Jurkat cell RNA spiked in. These receptors were taken from a human donor in good health. Some libraries in this study had Jurkat cell RNA spiked in. Both conserved end residues are part of each CDR3. The order of the fields is V gene, J gene, CDR3 protein.

>TRBV7-3|TRBJ2-7
CASSPGLGSYEQYF
>TRBV29-1|TRBJ2-5
CSVEVGTSGRAQSQETQYF
>TRBV28|TRBJ2-2
CASSLNPDRGNTGELFF
>TRBV3-1|TRBJ1-2
CASSQWRGGADGYTF
>TRBV5-5|TRBJ2-1
CASSLELGTPYNEQFF
>TRBV7-9|TRBJ2-7
CASSFSGTYEQYF
>TRBV20-1|TRBJ2-4
CSAREPAGKNIQYF
>TRBV28|TRBJ2-4
CASRTLDRAKNIQYF
>TRBV4-1|TRBJ2-1
CASSLMDAGGLTNEQFF
>TRBV7-9|TRBJ1-1
CASSPWSAPEAFF
>TRBV13|TRBJ2-4
CATSLEARGPGSVQCF
>TRBV5-4|TRBJ2-3
CASSPGLTSTDTQYF
>TRBV20-1|TRBJ1-3
CSAGGAVSGSGNTIYF
>TRBV2|TRBJ2-7
CASSDRNFGSYEQYF
>TRBV28|TRBJ1-2
CASSSRYQPYGYTF
>TRBV7-2|TRBJ2-1
CASSELAGRSYNEQFF
>TRBV12-3/TRBV12-4|TRBJ1-2
CASSLALTGGIYGYTF
>TRBV6-2/TRBV6-3|TRBJ2-7
CASSQAPSNFEQYF
>TRBV4-3|TRBJ1-5
CASSQDRTNNQPQHF
>TRBV7-9|TRBJ2-7
CASSPEYYYEQYF
>TRBV20-1|TRBJ1-6
CSARDELSGSSPLHF
>TRBV27|TRBJ2-7
CATASWQGDGYEQYF
>TRBV14|TRBJ1-2
CASSQEGLAGAYGYTF
>TRBV2|TRBJ2-7
CASSEETPPLREQYF
>TRBV6-2/TRBV6-3|TRBJ1-1
CASSSTRGPGTEAFF
>TRBV6-2/TRBV6-3|TRBJ2-7
CASTWTSGGYEQYF
>TRBV9|TRBJ2-1
CASSEPGLRFF
>TRBV7-9|TRBJ2-5
CASSPDSFQETQYF
>TRBV5-1|TRBJ2-7
CASSVDRAYEQYF
>TRBV14|TRBJ2-3
CDSSQDYGTATDTQYF
>TRBV7-6|TRBJ1-1
CARSLGLPPAAFF
>TRBV12-3/TRBV12-4|TRBJ1-1
CASSYPQGESTEAFF
>TRBV28|TRBJ1-6
CASRTDASSYNSPLHF
>TRBV11-2|TRBJ2-2
CASSPTGRRGELFF
>TRBV9|TRBJ1-2
CASTDGYGYTF
>TRBV15|TRBJ1-4
CATSTGVGAPNEKLLF
>TRBV6-2/TRBV6-3|TRBJ2-7
CASSFSRTQGPPAYEQYF
>TRBV12-3/TRBV12-4|TRBJ2-7
CASSPNELEQYF
>TRBV19|TRBJ2-1
CASSIGEPGVNEQFF
>TRBV18|TRBJ2-1
CASSDGQHPNNEQFF
>TRBV29-1|TRBJ2-4
CCVEVQSKNIQYF
>TRBV6-5|TRBJ2-5
CASSGTGSETQYF
>TRBV10-3|TRBJ1-1
CAISPGGTVNTEAFF
>TRBV28|TRBJ1-1
CASSPLVGKALLEAFF
>TRBV4-3|TRBJ2-5
CASSQALVETQYF
>TRBV28|TRBJ2-1
CASSPSKAGVSYNEQFF
>TRBV20-1|TRBJ2-3
CSARDGSGSTDTQYF
>TRBV7-2|TRBJ1-6
CASSWGDLGSSPLHF
>TRBV19|TRBJ2-3
CASSPPGQGILNTRYF
>TRBV7-2|TRBJ2-1
CASSTFNYNEQFF
>TRBV13|TRBJ2-7
CASSSPTGSYEQYF